Listed below are T cell receptor beta chains from one sample, sequenced in a study of multiple sclerosis patients with progressive multifocal leukoencephalopathy. The data were produced by immunoSEQ multiplex PCR, yet TCRdb's version contains in-frame clones alone and is incomplete. This table has roughly 31,000 clones, approximately 90% appearing once. The specimen was PBMCs. Receptor source: a human donor with multiple sclerosis. Each CDR3 is given with its conserved first and last residue. A D gene is named only where the DNA matches it firmly. The size entry is marked missing in some rows and otherwise reads once, few, many or a size class.

V	D	size	J	DNA	CDR3
TRBV7-2	NA	NA	TRBJ1-3	TGTGCCAGCAGCTGGACCGGGTCTGTCTCTGGAAACACCATATATTTT	CASSWTGSVSGNTIYF
TRBV19	NA	NA	TRBJ2-7	TGTGCCAGTAGCCCTCGGGACCGATTCTACGAGCAGTACTTC	CASSPRDRFYEQYF
TRBV28	TRBD2	once	TRBJ2-1	TGTGCCAGCAGTCCAGGGTTGGCGGGAGGGCCAAATGAGCAGTTCTTC	CASSPGLAGGPNEQFF
TRBV4-3	NA	NA	TRBJ2-1	TGCGCCAGCAGCCAAGTGTGGGGGGCGTCCTACAATGAGCAGTTCTTC	CASSQVWGASYNEQFF
TRBV7-8	TRBD1	NA	TRBJ2-7	TGTGCCAGCAGCCTCGGGACAGGGTTCGAGCAGTACTTC	CASSLGTGFEQYF
TRBV4-1	NA	NA	TRBJ2-6	TGCGCCAGCAGCCAAGATGGCTCCCTAGGGGCCAACGTCCTGACTTTC	CASSQDGSLGANVLTF
TRBV2	NA	NA	TRBJ2-2	TGTGCCAGCAGTCTCGAACGGAGGGCCGGGGAGCTGTTTTTT	CASSLERRAGELFF
TRBV11-3	NA	NA	TRBJ2-7	TGTGCCAGCAGCTTAGAGGGCGCCTTTTCTGAGCAGTACTTC	CASSLEGAFSEQYF
TRBV18	TRBD1	NA	TRBJ2-1	TGTGCCAGCTCACCAACTCGCGGGACAGGGGAGAATGAGCAGTTCTTC	CASSPTRGTGENEQFF
TRBV16	NA	NA	TRBJ1-5	TGTGCCAGCAGCCAATCTTTGGGGGGCAATCAGCCCCAGCATTTT	CASSQSLGGNQPQHF
TRBV7-9	TRBD1	NA	TRBJ1-5	TGTGCCAGCAGCTCAGGGGGTAGCAATCAGCCCCAGCATTTT	CASSSGGSNQPQHF
TRBV19	NA	NA	TRBJ2-3	TGTGCCAGTAGTCCCAGGGGTGTCGGCACAGATACGCAGTATTTT	CASSPRGVGTDTQYF
TRBV6-1	NA	NA	TRBJ1-3	TGTGCCAGCAGCCTACAAAGGGGAGCAAACACCATATATTTT	CASSLQRGANTIYF
TRBV11-2	NA	NA	TRBJ1-1	TGTGCCAGCAGCTTATGGGCAGGCGCGAACACTGAAGCTTTCTTT	CASSLWAGANTEAFF
TRBV19	NA	NA	TRBJ2-3	TGTGCCAGTAGTATAGGAATCACAGATACGCAGTATTTT	CASSIGITDTQYF
TRBV5-1	TRBD1	once	TRBJ2-1	TGCGCCAGCAGCGCCGGGACAGCCCACAATGAGCAGTTCTTC	CASSAGTAHNEQFF
TRBV28	TRBD2	NA	TRBJ2-7	TGTGCCAGCAGAACACCAGCGGGAGGGACCTACGAGCAGTACTTC	CASRTPAGGTYEQYF
TRBV28	TRBD1	NA	TRBJ1-4	TGTGCCAGCAGCCCCAGGACAGGGTTCAGTGAAAAACTGTTTTTT	CASSPRTGFSEKLFF
TRBV5-1	TRBD2	NA	TRBJ2-1	TGCGCCAGCAGGCTAGCGGGAGGCAATGAGCAGTTCTTC	CASRLAGGNEQFF
TRBV18	TRBD1	NA	TRBJ1-1	TGTGCCAGCTCCTCAGATTGGACAGGGGGGAACACTGAAGCTTTCTTT	CASSSDWTGGNTEAFF
TRBV5-5	TRBD2	NA	TRBJ2-7	TGTGCCAGCAGCTTGTGGACTAGCGGTAGCTACGAGCAGTACTTC	CASSLWTSGSYEQYF
TRBV7-7	NA	NA	TRBJ2-5	TGTGCTAGCAGCAACCGGGGCAAAGAGACCCAGTACTTC	CASSNRGKETQYF
TRBV4-3	NA	NA	TRBJ2-3	TGCGCCAGCAGCCAAGGGGCAGGGGAGTCAGATACGCAGTATTTT	CASSQGAGESDTQYF
TRBV4-3	TRBD1	NA	TRBJ1-2	TGCGCCAGCAGCCAAGATCGGCAGGGGGCTATTGGCTACACCTTC	CASSQDRQGAIGYTF
TRBV6-5	NA	NA	TRBJ1-5	TGTGCCAGCAGTTACTCTTATGACAGTCATCAGCCCCAGCATTTT	CASSYSYDSHQPQHF
TRBV19	NA	NA	TRBJ1-2	TGTGCCAGTAGTCTCAGCGACAGAAACTTCTATGGCTACACCTTC	CASSLSDRNFYGYTF
TRBV27	NA	once	TRBJ2-7	TGTGCCAGCAGTTTTGGCGGATCCTACGAGCAGTACTTC	CASSFGGSYEQYF
TRBV11-3	TRBD2	NA	TRBJ2-7	TGTGCCAGCAGCTTAGGGCTAGCGGGCTACGAGCAGTACTTC	CASSLGLAGYEQYF
TRBV5-1	NA	NA	TRBJ2-7	TGCGCCAGCAGCTTGGTTCAGAGACGGGACGAGCAGTACTTC	CASSLVQRRDEQYF
TRBV29-1	NA	NA	TRBJ1-1	TGCAGCGTGGTGGGGGATGGGGGGGCTGAAGCTTTCTTT	CSVVGDGGAEAFF
TRBV13	TRBD1	NA	TRBJ1-4	TGTGCCAGCAGCCCACGACAGGGGAGGGGTGCAACTAATGAAAAACTGTTTTTT	CASSPRQGRGATNEKLFF
TRBV7-2	NA	NA	TRBJ1-1	TGTGCCAGCAGCTTTAGGATGAACACTGAAGCTTTCTTT	CASSFRMNTEAFF
TRBV2	NA	NA	TRBJ2-2	TGTGCCAGCAACGGGGGAGGTACCGGGGAGCTGTTTTTT	CASNGGGTGELFF
TRBV4-1	TRBD1	NA	TRBJ2-7	TGCGCCAGCAGCCTGGGTCCCGGGACAGGGAGCTACGAGCAGTACTTC	CASSLGPGTGSYEQYF
TRBV5-4	NA	NA	TRBJ2-1	TGTGCCAGCAGCTGGGGGGGCGGTAGCGGAAATGAGCAGTTCTTC	CASSWGGGSGNEQFF
TRBV6-5	NA	once	TRBJ1-4	TGTGCCAGCAGTCCAACCCAGGGAACTAATGAAAAACTGTTTTTT	CASSPTQGTNEKLFF
TRBV6-1	NA	NA	TRBJ2-7	TGTGCCAGCAGTGACAGAGCGGGCCCTCTTCAACGGGTCTACGAGCAGTACTTC	CASSDRAGPLQRVYEQYF
TRBV5-1	NA	NA	TRBJ1-1	TGCGCCAGCAGCTTGGCCCCGACTACAACAGCTGAAGCTTTCTTT	CASSLAPTTTAEAFF
TRBV5-1	NA	few	TRBJ1-1	TGCGCCAGCAGCTTCCCAGGGACGACTGAAGCTTTCTTT	CASSFPGTTEAFF
TRBV5-6	NA	NA	TRBJ1-1	TGTGCCAGCAGCCAGCGGACTGAAGCTTTCTTT	CASSQRTEAFF
TRBV19	TRBD1	NA	TRBJ1-1	TGTGCCAGTAGTATAGACAGGGGGACGACTGAAGCTTTCTTT	CASSIDRGTTEAFF
TRBV9	TRBD2	NA	TRBJ2-5	TGTGCCAGCAGCGTTGGAGGGCGGGGGAATCAAAAGACCCAGTACTTC	CASSVGGRGNQKTQYF
TRBV28	NA	NA	TRBJ1-4	TGTGCCAGCTGGGATGCCACTCAGAAACTGTTTTTT	CASWDATQKLFF
TRBV7-9	NA	NA	TRBJ2-7	TGTGCCAGCAGCTTATCAGTCTCCTACGAGCAGTACTTC	CASSLSVSYEQYF
TRBV5-1	NA	NA	TRBJ2-7	TGCGCCAGCAGCTTGGGACTAGGACTTTCCTACGAGCAGTACTTC	CASSLGLGLSYEQYF
TRBV29-1	NA	NA	TRBJ1-5	TGCAGCGTTGCCCCAGGGGTAGATCAGCCCCAGCATTTT	CSVAPGVDQPQHF
TRBV10-2	TRBD2	NA	TRBJ2-2	TGCGCCATTAGGGAGGGGCCCACCGGGGAGCTGTTTTTT	CAIREGPTGELFF
TRBV9	TRBD1	NA	TRBJ1-5	TGTGCCAGCAGCCTAGACGGGACAGGGGCACAGCCCCAGCATTTT	CASSLDGTGAQPQHF
TRBV19	NA	NA	TRBJ1-4	TGTGCCAGTAGTAACAGGGTGGGTGAAAAACTGTTTTTT	CASSNRVGEKLFF
TRBV28	NA	NA	TRBJ1-2	TGTGCCAGCAGCCTTGGGGTCTATGGCTACACCTTC	CASSLGVYGYTF
TRBV7-1	NA	NA	TRBJ2-2	TGTGCCAGCAGCTCAATCACAGGGGGGGCCCCAAGTGGGAAAAAAAGAACACTTTCCGGGGAGCTGTTTTTT	CASSSITGGAPSGKKRTLSGELFF
TRBV10-3	NA	few	TRBJ2-2	TGTGCCATCAGGAATGGGGACGGTGACCTCGGGGAGCTGTTTTTT	CAIRNGDGDLGELFF
TRBV29-1	TRBD2	NA	TRBJ2-7	TGCAGCGCTAGCGGGAGGGCCAACGAGCAGTACTTC	CSASGRANEQYF
TRBV6-1	NA	once	TRBJ1-2	TGTGCCAGCGCTGCATCCGAAGCCTATGGCTACACCTTC	CASAASEAYGYTF
TRBV5-6	TRBD1	NA	TRBJ1-5	TGTGCCAGCAGCTTAAATAACGGACAGGGCACGCAGCCCCAGCATTTT	CASSLNNGQGTQPQHF
TRBV27	NA	NA	TRBJ1-1	TGTGCCAGCAGTTTCGGTAGGAGCACTGAAGCTTTCTTT	CASSFGRSTEAFF
TRBV19	NA	NA	TRBJ1-2	TGTGCCAGTACCCCGTCGGGAAATTCTAACTATGGCTACACCTTC	CASTPSGNSNYGYTF
TRBV4-2	TRBD1	NA	TRBJ1-2	TGTGCCAGCAGCCAAGGGGGCCCAGGGGGTAGCGGCTACACCTTC	CASSQGGPGGSGYTF
TRBV5-6	TRBD1	NA	TRBJ2-7	TGTGCCAGCAGCCGGACAGGGTTGGGCGAGCAGTACTTC	CASSRTGLGEQYF
TRBV2	NA	NA	TRBJ1-3	TGTGCCAGCAGTGAAGACAGATTCAGCTCTGGAAACACCATATATTTT	CASSEDRFSSGNTIYF